Following are 3 T cell receptor beta chains from one sample sequenced in a study of CD4 and CD8 cells across lung adenocarcinoma regions. MiXCR, run by TCRdb on the PCR reads, gives a single entry per CDR3 protein. The sample holds under 3,500 distinct CDR3 sequences; around 50% are singletons and the top ten take roughly 30%. The specimen sequenced was CD4+ T cells from the center of a lung tumor. The receptors come from a female donor with lung adenocarcinoma. The CD4 and CD8 labels of this study may be unreliable.

The chain is built from TRBV6-1 and TRBJ2-5; D perhaps matches TRBD1 (6 bases). The CDR3 has 15 residues. From germline, CDR1 is MNHNS and CDR2 SASEGT. V shed 5 bases and J shed 5 bases, with 18 bases lying between them. CDR3: CASSLTGPELETQYF. The CDR3 nucleotides are TGTGCCAGCAGTCTAACAGGGCCGGAGCTCGAGACCCAGTACTTC.

J is TRBJ2-1 and V is TRBV7-2; possible D gene TRBD2, 6 bases. V lost 5 bases and J lost 0, with 17 bases in between. CDR3 length: 17 residues. Per the germline V gene, CDR1 is SGHTA and CDR2 is FQGNSA. The CDR3 coding sequence is TGTGCCAGCAGCCCCGGGAGCACGCGGAGCTCCTACAATGAGCAGTTCTTC. Translating it yields CASSPGSTRSSYNEQFF.

In regard to this clonotype: A read error is likely, as this CDR3 ends without the conserved phenylalanine or tryptophan. No DNA is shown, since the ends of the CDR3 on it are uncertain; the CDR3 is the one TCRdb lists. Here the CDR3 reads CRDAVSPC. This chain links TRBV12-5 with TRBJ2-5. CDR1 is LGHNT and CDR2 is FRNRAP in the germline V gene. The CDR3 sequence runs 8 residues, both termini included.